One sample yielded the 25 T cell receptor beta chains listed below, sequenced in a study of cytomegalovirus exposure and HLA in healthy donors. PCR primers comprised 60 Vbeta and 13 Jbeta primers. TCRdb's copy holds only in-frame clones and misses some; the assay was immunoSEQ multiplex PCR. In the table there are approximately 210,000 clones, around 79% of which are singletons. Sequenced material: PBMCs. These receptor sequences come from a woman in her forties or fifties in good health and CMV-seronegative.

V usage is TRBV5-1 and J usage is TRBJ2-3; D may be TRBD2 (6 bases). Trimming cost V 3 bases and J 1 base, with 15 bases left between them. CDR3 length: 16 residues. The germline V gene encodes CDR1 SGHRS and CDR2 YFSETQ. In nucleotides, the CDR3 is TGCGCCAGCAGCTGGAGGGACTTCTCCCGCACAGATACGCAGTATTTT. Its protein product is CASSWRDFSRTDTQYF. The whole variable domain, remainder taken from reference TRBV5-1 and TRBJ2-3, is KAGVTQTPRYLIKTRGQQVTLSCSPISGHRSVSWYQQTPGQGLQFLFEYFSETQRNKGNFPGRFSGRQFSNSRSEMNVSTLELGDSALYLCASSWRDFSRTDTQYFGPGTRLTVL.

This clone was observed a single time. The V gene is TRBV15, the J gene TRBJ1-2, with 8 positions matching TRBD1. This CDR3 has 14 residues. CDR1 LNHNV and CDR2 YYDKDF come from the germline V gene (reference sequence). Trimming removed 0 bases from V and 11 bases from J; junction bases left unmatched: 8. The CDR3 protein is CATSREGRGRGYTF. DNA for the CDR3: TGTGCCACCAGCAGAGAGGGCAGGGGGCGAGGGTACACCTTC.

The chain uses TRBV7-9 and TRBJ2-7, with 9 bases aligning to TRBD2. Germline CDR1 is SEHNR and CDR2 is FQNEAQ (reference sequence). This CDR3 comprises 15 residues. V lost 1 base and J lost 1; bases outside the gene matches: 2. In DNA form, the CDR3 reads TGTGCCAGCAGCTTAGAGACTAGCGGTTCCTACGAGCAGTACTTC. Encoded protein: CASSLETSGSYEQYF.

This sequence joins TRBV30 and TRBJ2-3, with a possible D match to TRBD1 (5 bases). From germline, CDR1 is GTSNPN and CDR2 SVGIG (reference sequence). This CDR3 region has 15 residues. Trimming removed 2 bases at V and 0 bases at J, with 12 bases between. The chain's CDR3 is CAWSLQGTSTDTQYF. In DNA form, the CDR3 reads TGTGCCTGGAGTTTGCAGGGAACGAGCACAGATACGCAGTATTTT. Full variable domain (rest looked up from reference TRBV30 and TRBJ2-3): SQTIHQWPATLVQPVGSPLSLECTVEGTSNPNLYWYRQAAGRGLQLLFYSVGIGQISSEVPQNLSASRPQDRQFILSSKKLLLSDSGFYLCAWSLQGTSTDTQYFGPGTRLTVL.

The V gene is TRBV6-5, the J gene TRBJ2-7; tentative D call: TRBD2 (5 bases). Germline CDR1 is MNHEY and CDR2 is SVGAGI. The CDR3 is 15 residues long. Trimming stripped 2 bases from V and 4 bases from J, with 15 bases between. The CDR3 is CASSYGGDPIYEQYF. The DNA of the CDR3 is TGTGCCAGCAGTTACGGAGGAGATCCCATTTACGAGCAGTACTTC.

The CDR3 loop is CASSTGQFNQPQHF. CDR3 nucleotides: TGTGCCAGTAGTACTGGACAGTTCAATCAGCCCCAGCATTTT. The chain uses TRBV19 and TRBJ1-5, with D possibly matching TRBD1 (6 bases). V lost 4 bases, J lost 3 bases, and 10 bases lay in between. CDR1 and CDR2 from the germline V gene are LNHDA and SQIVND (reference sequence). The CDR3 extends over 14 amino acids.

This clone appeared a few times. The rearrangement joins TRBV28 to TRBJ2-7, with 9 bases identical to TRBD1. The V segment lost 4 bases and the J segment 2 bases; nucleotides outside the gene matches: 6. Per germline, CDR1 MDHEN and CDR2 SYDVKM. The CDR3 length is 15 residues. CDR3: CASSSPGTGTYEQYF. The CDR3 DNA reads TGTGCCAGCAGTTCCCCCGGGACAGGGACCTACGAGCAGTACTTC.

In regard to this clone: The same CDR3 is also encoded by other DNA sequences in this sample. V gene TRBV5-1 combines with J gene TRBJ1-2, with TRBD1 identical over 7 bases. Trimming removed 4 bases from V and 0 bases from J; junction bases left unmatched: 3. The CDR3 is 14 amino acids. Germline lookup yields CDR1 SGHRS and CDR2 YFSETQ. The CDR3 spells CASSLDRSNYGYTF. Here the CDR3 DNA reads TGCGCCAGCAGCCTGGACAGGTCTAACTATGGCTACACCTTC.

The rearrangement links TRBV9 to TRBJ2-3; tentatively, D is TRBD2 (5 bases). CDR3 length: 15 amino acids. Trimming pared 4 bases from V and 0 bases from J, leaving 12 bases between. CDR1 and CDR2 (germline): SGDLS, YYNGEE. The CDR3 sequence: CASSPSWTSTDTQYF. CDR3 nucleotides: TGTGCCAGCAGCCCCAGTTGGACTAGCACAGATACGCAGTATTTT.

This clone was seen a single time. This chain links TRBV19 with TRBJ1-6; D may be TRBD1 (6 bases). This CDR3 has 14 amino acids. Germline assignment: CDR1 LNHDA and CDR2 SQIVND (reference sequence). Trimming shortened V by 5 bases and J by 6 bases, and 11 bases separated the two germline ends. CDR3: CASSYRVSNSPLHF. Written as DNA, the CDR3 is TGTGCCAGTAGTTACAGGGTGTCTAATTCACCCCTCCACTTT.

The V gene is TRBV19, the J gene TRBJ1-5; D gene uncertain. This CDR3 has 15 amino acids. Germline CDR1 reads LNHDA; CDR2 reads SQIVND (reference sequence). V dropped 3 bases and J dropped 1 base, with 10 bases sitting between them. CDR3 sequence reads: CASSMAGGSNQPQHF. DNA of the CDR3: TGTGCCAGTAGTATGGCGGGCGGGAGCAATCAGCCCCAGCATTTT.

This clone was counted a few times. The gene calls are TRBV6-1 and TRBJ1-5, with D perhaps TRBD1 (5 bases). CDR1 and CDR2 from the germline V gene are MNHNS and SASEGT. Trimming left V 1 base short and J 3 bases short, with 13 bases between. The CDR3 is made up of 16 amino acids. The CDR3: CASSEVRQLANQPQHF. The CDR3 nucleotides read TGTGCCAGCAGTGAAGTTAGACAGCTCGCCAATCAGCCCCAGCATTTT.

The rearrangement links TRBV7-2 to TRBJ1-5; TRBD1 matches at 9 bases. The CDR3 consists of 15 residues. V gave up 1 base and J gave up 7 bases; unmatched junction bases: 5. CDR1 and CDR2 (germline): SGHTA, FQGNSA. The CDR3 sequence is CASSLGQGQGQPQHF. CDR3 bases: TGTGCCAGCAGCTTAGGACAGGGACAGGGACAGCCCCAGCATTTT.

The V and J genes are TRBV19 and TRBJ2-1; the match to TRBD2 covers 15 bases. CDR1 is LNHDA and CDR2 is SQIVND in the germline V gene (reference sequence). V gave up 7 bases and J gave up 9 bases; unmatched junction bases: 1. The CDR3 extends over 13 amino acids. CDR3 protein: CASTGLAGGEQFF. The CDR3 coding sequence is TGTGCCAGTACGGGACTAGCGGGAGGTGAGCAGTTCTTC. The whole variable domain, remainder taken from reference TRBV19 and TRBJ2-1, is DGGITQSPKYLFRKEGQNVTLSCEQNLNHDAMYWYRQDPGQGLRLIYYSQIVNDFQKGDIAEGYSVSREKKESFPLTVTSAQKNPTAFYLCASTGLAGGEQFFGPGTRLTVL.

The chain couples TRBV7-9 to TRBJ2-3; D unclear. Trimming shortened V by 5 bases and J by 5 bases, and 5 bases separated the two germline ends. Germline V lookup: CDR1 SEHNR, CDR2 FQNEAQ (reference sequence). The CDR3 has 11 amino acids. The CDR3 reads CASSPQDTQYF. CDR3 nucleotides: TGTGCCAGCAGCCCCCAAGATACGCAGTATTTT.

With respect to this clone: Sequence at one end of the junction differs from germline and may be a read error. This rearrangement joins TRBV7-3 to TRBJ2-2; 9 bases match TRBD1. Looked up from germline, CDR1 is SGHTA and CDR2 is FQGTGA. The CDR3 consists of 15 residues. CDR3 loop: CASSLTGQGTGELFF. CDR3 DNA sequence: TGTGCCAGCAGCCTAACGGGACAGGGCACCGGGGAGCTGTTTTTT.

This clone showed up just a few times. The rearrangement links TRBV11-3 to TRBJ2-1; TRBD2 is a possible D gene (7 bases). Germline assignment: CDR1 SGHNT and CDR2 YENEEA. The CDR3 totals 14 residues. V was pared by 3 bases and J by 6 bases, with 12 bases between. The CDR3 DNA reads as TGTGCCAGCAGCTTGGGGGGGCTAGTCAATGAGCAGTTCTTC. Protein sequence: CASSLGGLVNEQFF.

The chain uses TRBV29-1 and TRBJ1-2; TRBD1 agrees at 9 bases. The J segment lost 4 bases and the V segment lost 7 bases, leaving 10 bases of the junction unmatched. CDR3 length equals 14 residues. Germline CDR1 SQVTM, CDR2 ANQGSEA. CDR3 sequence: CSAMDRGGLYGYTF. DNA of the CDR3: TGCAGCGCTATGGACAGGGGAGGGCTCTATGGCTACACCTTC.

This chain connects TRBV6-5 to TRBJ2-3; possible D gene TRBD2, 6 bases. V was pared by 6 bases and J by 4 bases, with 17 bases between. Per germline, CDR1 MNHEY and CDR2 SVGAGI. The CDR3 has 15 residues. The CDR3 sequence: CASRVKWGVADTQYF. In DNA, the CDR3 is TGTGCCAGCAGGGTGAAATGGGGGGTAGCAGATACGCAGTATTTT.

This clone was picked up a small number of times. The CDR3 region has the DNA TGTGCCAGCAGAGCCGGGCAGCCCCAGCATTTT. Its protein is CASRAGQPQHF. The chain carries TRBV28 and TRBJ1-5, with D unresolved. V lost 6 bases and J 7 bases, leaving 7 bases between the germline ends. The germline CDR1 and CDR2 sequences are MDHEN and SYDVKM. CDR3 length: 11 residues. Filled out from reference TRBV28 and TRBJ1-5, the complete variable domain reads DVKVTQSSRYLVKRTGEKVFLECVQDMDHENMFWYRQDPGLGLRLIYFSYDVKMKEKGDIPEGYSVSREKKERFSLILESASTNQTSMYLCASRAGQPQHFGDGTRLSIL.

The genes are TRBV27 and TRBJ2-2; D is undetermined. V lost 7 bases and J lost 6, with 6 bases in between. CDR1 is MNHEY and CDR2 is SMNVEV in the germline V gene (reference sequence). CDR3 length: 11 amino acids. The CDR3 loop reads CASTSPGELFF. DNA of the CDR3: TGTGCCAGCACCTCCCCCGGGGAGCTGTTTTTT.

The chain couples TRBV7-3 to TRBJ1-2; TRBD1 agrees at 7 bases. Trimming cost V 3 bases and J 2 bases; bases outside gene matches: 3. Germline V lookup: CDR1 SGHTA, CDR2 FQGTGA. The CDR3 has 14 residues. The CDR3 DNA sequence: TGTGCCAGCAGCTTGGGGACAGAGAACTATGGCTACACCTTC. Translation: CASSLGTENYGYTF. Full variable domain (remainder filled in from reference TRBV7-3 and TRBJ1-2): GAGVSQTPSNKVTEKGKYVELRCDPISGHTALYWYRQSLGQGPEFLIYFQGTGAADDSGLPNDRFFAVRPEGSVSTLKIQRTERGDSAVYLCASSLGTENYGYTFGSGTRLTVV.

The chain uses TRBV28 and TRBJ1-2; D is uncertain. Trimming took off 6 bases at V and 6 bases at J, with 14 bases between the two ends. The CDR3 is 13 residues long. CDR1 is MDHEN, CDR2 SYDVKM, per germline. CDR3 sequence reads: CASSDGFINGYTF. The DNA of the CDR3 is TGTGCCAGCAGCGACGGGTTCATCAATGGCTACACCTTC.

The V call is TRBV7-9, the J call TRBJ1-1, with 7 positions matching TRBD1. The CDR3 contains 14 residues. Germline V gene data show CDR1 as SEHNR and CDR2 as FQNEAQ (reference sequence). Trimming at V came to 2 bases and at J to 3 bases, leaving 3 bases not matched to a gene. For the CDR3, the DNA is TGTGCCAGCAGCTTAAGGGGGCGCGACACTGAAGCTTTCTTT. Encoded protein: CASSLRGRDTEAFF. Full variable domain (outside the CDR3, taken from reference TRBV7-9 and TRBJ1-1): DTGVSQNPRHKITKRGQNVTFRCDPISEHNRLYWYRQTLGQGPEFLTYFQNEAQLEKSRLLSDRFSAERPKGSFSTLEIQRTEQGDSAMYLCASSLRGRDTEAFFGQGTRLTVV.

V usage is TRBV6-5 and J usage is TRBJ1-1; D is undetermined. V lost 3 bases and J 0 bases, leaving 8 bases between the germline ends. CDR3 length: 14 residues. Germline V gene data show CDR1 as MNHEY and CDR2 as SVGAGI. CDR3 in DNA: TGTGCCAGCAGTTATCAGGCAATGAACACTGAAGCTTTCTTT. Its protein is CASSYQAMNTEAFF.